This note documents a single T cell receptor beta chain sequence. The antigen is unknown. This CDR3 spans 16 amino acids. With V trimmed by 4 bases and J by 0 bases, 8 bases remained unmatched. Germline V gene data show CDR1 as SGHRS and CDR2 as YFSETQ. This specimen comes from a study of cytomegalovirus exposure and HLA in healthy donors. The overall study: From HLA-typed donors, an early data release held tens of millions of unique TCRs.

The PCR made use of 60 Vbeta and 13 Jbeta primers. Using immunoSEQ multiplex PCR, the repertoire was profiled, and TCRdb retains in-frame clones only, with some absent. The sample yields more than 150,000 clones, just over 75% seen once. Study-level findings and limits: Later analysis indicated greater clonal expansion among HLA-associated TCR beta chains than among equally common other chains.

The sequencing input was PBMCs. This chain uses TRBV5-1 with TRBJ2-7; TRBD1 matches at 9 bases. This clonotype was obtained from a man aged 18 to 30 in good health and CMV-seronegative. The CDR3 sequence is CASSGHRQGGSYEQYF. CDR3 bases: TGCGCCAGCAGCGGCCATAGACAGGGGGGCTCCTACGAGCAGTACTTC.